One and the same sample provided the 19 T cell receptor beta chains below, sequenced in a study of blood T cells in healthy people across ages. Primers used in a second PCR of roughly 6 to 12 cycles were a sample-barcoded 5' primer and a J-beta primer mix. A single record per CDR3 protein comes from TCRdb applying MiXCR to the 5' RACE reads. In the table there are about 1.6 million distinct CDR3 sequences, roughly 32% of which are singletons. The sequencing sample was made of blood. Receptor source: a woman aged 25 to 39 in good health.

This clonotype has a handful of counts. The V and J genes are TRBV4-2 and TRBJ2-1; 11 bases map to TRBD2. CDR3 size: 17 residues. Germline values: CDR1 LGHNA, CDR2 YNFKEQ. Trimming removed 2 bases from V and 8 bases from J; junction bases left unmatched: 11. CDR3 nucleotide sequence: TGTGCCAGCAGCCAACCGATAGCGGGAGGGCCGGGGGATGAGCAGTTCTTC. Translation gives CASSQPIAGGPGDEQFF.

A few counts support this clonotype. The rearrangement joins TRBV27 to TRBJ2-5; TRBD1 is a possible D gene (6 bases). CDR1 and CDR2 from the germline V gene are MNHEY and SMNVEV (reference sequence). The CDR3 has 15 residues. Trimming shortened V by 5 bases and J by 2 bases, and 15 bases separated the two germline ends. The CDR3 bases are TGTGCCAGCAGTCCTCGGACAGCTTTGCAAGAGACCCAGTACTTC. Translating it yields CASSPRTALQETQYF.

This clonotype was recorded a few times. The chain joins TRBV15 to TRBJ2-1; the match to TRBD2 covers 9 bases. Germline-derived CDR1 and CDR2 are LNHNV and YYDKDF (reference sequence). There are 17 residues in the CDR3. With 4 bases clipped from V and 0 bases from J, the junction kept 7 bases outside the gene matches. The CDR3 nucleotides read TGTGCCACCAGCACAACCTTAGCGGGGGTCTCCTACAATGAGCAGTTCTTC. Its translation: CATSTTLAGVSYNEQFF.

This chain connects TRBV18 to TRBJ2-7; 14 bases are a match to TRBD2. Germline V gene sequence: CDR1 KGHSH, CDR2 LQKENI. The length of the CDR3 is 17 residues. With V trimmed by 3 bases and J by 4 bases, 8 bases remained unmatched. CDR3 region: CASSPGRGLAGGYEQYF. The CDR3 coding sequence is TGTGCCAGCTCACCCGGACGAGGACTAGCGGGGGGTTACGAGCAGTACTTC.

This clonotype was counted at least ten times. The chain couples TRBV4-1 to TRBJ1-6; tentative D call: TRBD1 (5 bases). Germline loops: CDR1 MGHRA, CDR2 YSYEKL. CDR3 length: 16 residues. Trimming cost V 1 base and J 7 bases, with 14 bases left between them. CDR3 residues: CASSQVRGTRNSPLHF. CDR3 bases: TGCGCCAGCAGCCAAGTTAGGGGCACGAGAAATTCACCCCTCCACTTT.

The rearrangement links TRBV5-1 to TRBJ2-5; a possible D gene is TRBD2 (6 bases). This CDR3 region has 13 residues. Germline V CDR1 and CDR2: SGHRS, YFSETQ. With 4 bases removed from V and 3 bases from J, the gap between germline ends came to 10 bases. DNA for the CDR3: TGCGCCAGCAGCGGGGACTCTGAAGAGACCCAGTACTTC. This encodes CASSGDSEETQYF. The full variable domain, completed using reference TRBV5-1 and TRBJ2-5, is KAGVTQTPRYLIKTRGQQVTLSCSPISGHRSVSWYQQTPGQGLQFLFEYFSETQRNKGNFPGRFSGRQFSNSRSEMNVSTLELGDSALYLCASSGDSEETQYFGPGTRLLVL.

J is TRBJ2-7 and V is TRBV6-2 or TRBV6-3; the match to TRBD1 covers 7 bases. The CDR3 contains 15 residues. Per the germline V gene, CDR1 is MNHEY and CDR2 is SVGEGT. V shed 8 bases, J shed 2 bases, and the junction held 12 bases outside the gene matches. CDR3 coding DNA: TGTGCCAGCGGGACGACAGGGAAGGGGGCCTACGAGCAGTACTTC. It encodes CASGTTGKGAYEQYF.

In this sample, this clonotype turned up once. The chain uses TRBV7-9 and TRBJ1-2; no clear D. Per the germline V gene, CDR1 is SEHNR and CDR2 is FQNEAQ (reference sequence). The CDR3 loop spans 12 amino acids. Trimming removed 11 bases from V and 3 bases from J, with 13 bases in between. CDR3 region: CAASEDDYGYTF. The DNA of the CDR3 is TGTGCCGCAAGCGAGGATGACTATGGCTACACCTTC.

The chain employs TRBV29-1 and TRBJ2-6, with TRBD1 matching over 9 bases. Germline CDR1 is SQVTM and CDR2 is ANQGSEA. CDR3 length: 19 amino acids. The V and J ends lost 7 bases and 4 bases, in that order; junction bases with no gene match: 20. CDR3 loop: CSAGQGPTGGAKGANVLTF. The CDR3 DNA reads TGCAGCGCCGGACAGGGCCCTACAGGGGGCGCAAAGGGGGCCAACGTCCTGACTTTC.

This chain uses TRBV5-8 with TRBJ2-1, with 8 bases fitting TRBD1. The CDR3 sequence is 14 residues long. The germline CDR1 and CDR2 sequences are SGHTS and YDEGEE. Germline trimming cut 10 bases from V and 0 bases from J; bases unmatched to any gene: 6. As DNA, the CDR3 is TGTGCCGCATGGACAGGGAGCTCCTACAATGAGCAGTTCTTC. Amino acids: CAAWTGSSYNEQFF.

This clonotype has only one observation. Since a much larger clone is just one base distant, this may be a read error. The chain links TRBV10-3 to TRBJ2-7; tentatively, D is TRBD1 or TRBD2 (5 bases each). CDR3 size: 15 residues. The V end lost 3 bases, the J end lost 2 bases, and 14 bases lay between the germline ends. The germline V gene encodes CDR1 ENHRY and CDR2 SYGVKD. The DNA of the CDR3 is TGTGCCATCAGTGACCCGGGACGGACACCCTACGAGCAGTACTTC. This encodes CAISDPGRTPYEQYF.

CDR3: CASSETGDKAFF. CDR3 in DNA: TGTGCCAGCAGTGAGACAGGGGACAAAGCTTTCTTT. This sequence joins TRBV6-1 and TRBJ1-1; 8 positions agree with TRBD1. The CDR3 length is 12 residues. Per germline, CDR1 MNHNS and CDR2 SASEGT. Germline trimming cut 3 bases from V and 9 bases from J; bases unmatched to any gene: 3.

V is TRBV12-3 or TRBV12-4 and J is TRBJ2-6; tentatively, D is TRBD1 (6 bases). The V end was cut by 5 bases, the J end by 3 bases, with 11 bases between. CDR3 length equals 15 residues. For the CDR3, the DNA is TGTGCCAGCAGTAACTACAGGGATGGGGCCAACGTCCTGACTTTC. This gives the protein CASSNYRDGANVLTF.

This chain joins TRBV9 and TRBJ2-3; TRBD2 agrees at 14 bases. The CDR3 extends over 16 amino acids. The germline V gene encodes CDR1 SGDLS and CDR2 YYNGEE. J was trimmed by 5 bases and V by 3 bases; bases with no gene match: 5. CDR3 sequence reads: CASSAGLAGDLDTQYF. In DNA form, the CDR3 reads TGTGCCAGCAGCGCGGGACTAGCGGGAGACTTAGATACGCAGTATTTT.

CDR3 bases: TGCAGTGCTAGTCCCGTACTAGAGGAGCAGTTCTTC. This sequence encodes CSASPVLEEQFF. This chain uses TRBV20-1 with TRBJ2-1, with a tentative D call TRBD2 (5 bases). V was pared by 3 bases and J by 10 bases, with 13 bases between. There are 12 residues in the CDR3. Germline V gene sequence: CDR1 DFQATT, CDR2 SNEGSKA (reference sequence).

The rearrangement joins TRBV27 to TRBJ2-2; TRBD1 or TRBD2 may be the D gene (5 bases each). Trimming took 4 bases from V and 1 from J, leaving 13 bases between them. The CDR3 sequence is 16 residues long. Germline V gives CDR1 MNHEY, CDR2 SMNVEV (reference sequence). The CDR3 reads CASSWAGTVNTGELFF. In nucleotides, the CDR3 is TGTGCCAGCAGTTGGGCAGGGACCGTGAACACCGGGGAGCTGTTTTTT.

V usage is TRBV9 and J usage is TRBJ2-3; D gene ambiguous. The CDR3 has 15 amino acids. V was shortened by 0 bases and J by 6 bases, with 14 bases between the two germline ends. Germline V gene lookup returns CDR1 SGDLS and CDR2 YYNGEE. CDR3 residues: CASSVGGRSRDTQYF. The CDR3 DNA reads as TGTGCCAGCAGCGTAGGCGGTAGATCTCGGGATACGCAGTATTTT.

This chain uses TRBV20-1 with TRBJ1-1, with D unclear. Between the trimmed V and J ends, which lost 6 bases and 3 bases, there was a span of 8 bases. CDR3 length: 11 amino acids. Germline V gives CDR1 DFQATT, CDR2 SNEGSKA (reference sequence). As DNA, the CDR3 is TGCAGTGCCAGGCAGCACACTGAAGCTTTCTTT. It translates to CSARQHTEAFF.

The V gene is TRBV7-9, the J gene TRBJ2-1; 11 positions match TRBD1. The V gene's germline CDR1 is SEHNR and CDR2 FQNEAQ (reference sequence). The CDR3 covers 17 residues. V lost 5 bases and J lost 2; bases outside the gene matches: 8. The CDR3 here is CASSPDLGQGAYNEQFF. The CDR3 DNA is TGTGCCAGCAGCCCAGATTTGGGACAGGGGGCCTACAATGAGCAGTTCTTC.